Below, 2 T cell receptor beta chains from the same sample are listed, as sequenced in a study of blood T cell repertoires in COVID-19. Clones were read by immunoSEQ multiplex PCR, and TCRdb kept only the in-frame ones, dropping some. The data show approximately 60,000 clones, 85% seen once. Specimen: peripheral blood. The receptor set was obtained from a human donor in a cohort sampled during active COVID-19.

This chain links TRBV10-2 with TRBJ1-5, with D possibly TRBD1 on 5 matching bases. V was trimmed by 6 bases and J by 2 bases, leaving 11 bases between them. CDR3 length: 14 amino acids. Looked up from germline, CDR1 is WSHSY and CDR2 is SAAADI. The CDR3 loop reads CASRWGEGNQPQHF. The CDR3 DNA reads TGCGCCAGCAGATGGGGGGAAGGCAATCAGCCCCAGCATTTT.

The rearrangement joins TRBV29-1 to TRBJ2-1; possibly TRBD1 for D (6 bases). The V end lost 7 bases, the J end lost 0 bases, and 10 bases lay between the germline ends. In germline, CDR1 is SQVTM, CDR2 ANQGSEA. The CDR3 spans 13 residues. The CDR3 reads CSAGTTSYNEQFF. The CDR3 nucleotides are TGCAGCGCAGGGACAACCTCCTACAATGAGCAGTTCTTC.